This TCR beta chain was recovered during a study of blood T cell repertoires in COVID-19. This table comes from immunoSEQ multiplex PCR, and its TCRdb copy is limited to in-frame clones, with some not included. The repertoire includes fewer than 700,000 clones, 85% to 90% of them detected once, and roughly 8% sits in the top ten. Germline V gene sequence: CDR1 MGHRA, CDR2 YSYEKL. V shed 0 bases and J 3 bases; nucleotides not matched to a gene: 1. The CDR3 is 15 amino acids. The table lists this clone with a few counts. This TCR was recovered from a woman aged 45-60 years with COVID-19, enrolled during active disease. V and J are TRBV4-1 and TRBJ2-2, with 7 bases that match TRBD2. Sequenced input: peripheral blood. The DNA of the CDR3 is TGCGCCAGCAGCCAAGAAGCGGGGCACACCGGGGAGCTGTTTTTT. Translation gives CASSQEAGHTGELFF.